Shown below are 27 T cell receptor beta chains from a single sample sequenced in a study of blood T cell repertoires in COVID-19. Some clones are missing from TCRdb's copy, which holds only in-frame ones; the method was immunoSEQ multiplex PCR. Among over 200,000 clones listed, about 83% were seen once. Sequencing was done on a sample of PBMCs or T cells enriched from blood (not recorded which). These receptors were collected from a woman between 35 and 50 years old who had recovered from COVID-19.

This clone was recorded once. The chain's CDR3 is CASSPLAGGGDTQYF. The CDR3 DNA reads TGCGCCAGCAGCCCACTAGCGGGAGGGGGAGATACGCAGTATTTT. V and J are TRBV5-1 and TRBJ2-3, with 13 bases matching TRBD2. CDR3 length: 15 residues. V gave up 4 bases and J gave up 5 bases; unmatched junction bases: 4. Germline V gene data show CDR1 as SGHRS and CDR2 as YFSETQ.

The V gene is TRBV5-4, the J gene TRBJ2-5; D gene unclear. V lost 1 base and J lost 4, with 11 bases in between. Germline loops: CDR1 SGHNT, CDR2 YYREEE (reference sequence). This CDR3 comprises 14 residues. CDR3 amino acids: CASSLSDSRETQYF. CDR3 DNA sequence: TGTGCCAGCAGCTTGTCGGATAGCAGAGAGACCCAGTACTTC.

The rearrangement uses TRBV5-4 and TRBJ2-7; tentative D call: TRBD2 (5 bases). V was cut by 3 bases and J by 4 bases, with 20 bases left in between. The length of the CDR3 is 16 residues. Germline V gene data show CDR1 as SGHNT and CDR2 as YYREEE (reference sequence). Written as DNA, the CDR3 is TGTGCCAGCAGCTCCCGAGGAGGCCTTACACAATACGAGCAGTACTTC. It yields the protein CASSSRGGLTQYEQYF.

This sequence joins TRBV25-1 and TRBJ2-5, with 7 positions matching TRBD1. The germline gives CDR1 MGHDK, CDR2 SYGVNS. The CDR3 spans 14 residues. V gave up 6 bases and J gave up 7 bases; unmatched junction bases: 11. In nucleotides, the CDR3 is TGTGCCAGCAGCTCCAGACAGGGCCTAGGGACCCAGTACTTC. This codes for CASSSRQGLGTQYF.

The chain links TRBV5-4 to TRBJ2-5; weak D call: TRBD1 (6 bases). The ends were cut back, 4 bases at V and 4 bases at J, with 17 bases in the middle. Germline V gene lookup returns CDR1 SGHNT and CDR2 YYREEE (reference sequence). This CDR3 comprises 15 residues. The CDR3 nucleotides read TGTGCCAGCAGCGTCCGGACAGTTGTATCAGAGACCCAGTACTTC. Its translation is CASSVRTVVSETQYF.

The V gene is TRBV4-1, the J gene TRBJ1-4, with a weak D call TRBD1 (6 bases). From germline, CDR1 is MGHRA and CDR2 YSYEKL. Deletions cut 0 bases from V and 7 bases from J, with 18 bases between. This CDR3 region has 17 residues. The CDR3 spells CASSQDYRGAGSEKLFF. The CDR3 bases are TGCGCCAGCAGCCAAGATTATCGGGGGGCCGGTAGTGAAAAACTGTTTTTT.

This chain joins TRBV6-2 or TRBV6-3 and TRBJ2-1; D possibly corresponds to TRBD2 (6 bases). The germline CDR1 and CDR2 sequences are MNHEY and SVGEGT. The CDR3 extends over 15 amino acids. Between the trimmed V and J ends, which lost 2 bases and 4 bases, there was a span of 12 bases. In DNA, the CDR3 is TGTGCCAGCAGTTACGGGCCAGCGGGTTACAATGAGCAGTTCTTC. This translates into CASSYGPAGYNEQFF.

The chain has TRBV10-3 and TRBJ2-2; the match to TRBD1 covers 9 bases. CDR3 length: 15 amino acids. Germline assignment: CDR1 ENHRY and CDR2 SYGVKD. V lost 10 bases, J lost 3 bases, and 9 bases stayed unmatched. The CDR3 DNA sequence: TGTGCCACGTTAACAGGGGGCTCGGACACCGGGGAGCTGTTTTTT. This translates into CATLTGGSDTGELFF.

The chain carries TRBV15 and TRBJ1-3; 8 nucleotides match TRBD1. V gave up 3 bases and J gave up 7 bases; unmatched junction bases: 5. The germline CDR1 and CDR2 sequences are LNHNV and YYDKDF (reference sequence). The CDR3 runs 14 residues. CDR3 protein: CATSRDRVANTIYF. The CDR3 nucleotides read TGTGCCACCAGCAGGGACAGGGTCGCGAACACCATATATTTT.

V gene TRBV23-1 combines with J gene TRBJ2-7, with D unclear. TRBV23-1 belongs to the ORF category, with a function that is uncertain. The CDR3 is 14 residues long. Trimming removed 4 bases from V and 7 bases from J, with 17 bases in between. The CDR3 bases are TGCGCCAGCAGTCCAAAACATCCAAGTTTAGAGCAGTACGTC. Its translation is CASSPKHPSLEQYV.

For the CDR3, the DNA is TGTGCCAGCAGGACTAGCGGGACCTCCTACGAGCAGTACTTC. This gives the protein CASRTSGTSYEQYF. This chain uses TRBV28 with TRBJ2-7; 11 nucleotides line up with TRBD2. Germline loops: CDR1 MDHEN, CDR2 SYDVKM. This CDR3 region has 14 residues. V shed 6 bases and J 0 bases; nucleotides not matched to a gene: 1.

The chain joins TRBV5-1 to TRBJ2-2, with 8 bases lining up with TRBD2. The CDR3 is 15 amino acids. J was trimmed by 6 bases and V by 4 bases; bases with no gene match: 8. The germline V gene encodes CDR1 SGHRS and CDR2 YFSETQ. CDR3 coding DNA: TGCGCCAGCAGCCCTCTAGCGGGTTCCGCCGGGGAGCTGTTTTTT. Translating gives CASSPLAGSAGELFF.

This rearrangement joins TRBV12-3 or TRBV12-4 to TRBJ1-3, with D unresolved. The CDR3 has 12 residues. The V and J ends lost 6 bases and 3 bases respectively, with 6 bases between them. CDR3 nucleotide sequence: TGTGCCAGCAGCTTCTATGGAAACACCATATATTTT. Translated, it gives CASSFYGNTIYF.

J is TRBJ2-1 and V is TRBV6-5, with 9 bases matching TRBD2. CDR3 length equals 16 residues. V was pared by 2 bases and J by 5 bases, with 7 bases of the junction left unmatched. Germline V CDR1 and CDR2: MNHEY, SVGAGI. As DNA, the CDR3 is TGTGCCAGCAGTTACGGGCGGGAGGGCGTCAACAATGAGCAGTTCTTC. This sequence encodes CASSYGREGVNNEQFF.

The rearrangement uses TRBV11-2 and TRBJ1-1, with D hard to call. This CDR3 region has 12 residues. V was trimmed by 1 base and J by 5 bases, leaving 5 bases between them. From germline, CDR1 is SGHAT and CDR2 FQNNGV. CDR3 nucleotide sequence: TGTGCCAGCAGCTTAGCGGTTACTGAAGCTTTCTTT. Translation gives CASSLAVTEAFF.

This chain links TRBV9 with TRBJ1-2; maybe TRBD1 (6 bases). Germline CDR1 reads SGDLS; CDR2 reads YYNGEE. The CDR3 has 16 residues. Trimming took 3 bases from V and 0 from J, leaving 15 bases between them. The CDR3, as DNA: TGTGCCAGCAGCGATAACAGGGTGTGGGCTAACTATGGCTACACCTTC. Protein sequence: CASSDNRVWANYGYTF.

The rearrangement uses TRBV24-1 and TRBJ1-1, with a tentative D call TRBD1 (6 bases). The CDR3 runs 12 residues. Trimming shortened V by 4 bases and J by 8 bases, and 10 bases separated the two germline ends. Looked up from germline, CDR1 is KGHDR and CDR2 is SFDVKD. In DNA, the CDR3 is TGTGCCACCAGTGAAAATACAGGGGAAGCTTTCTTT. Translation gives CATSENTGEAFF.

This clone was detected only once. V and J are TRBV15 and TRBJ1-4, with D perhaps TRBD1 (5 bases). The germline V gene encodes CDR1 LNHNV and CDR2 YYDKDF (reference sequence). Trimming cost V 1 base and J 7 bases, with 13 bases left between them. This CDR3 is built from 15 residues. In DNA, the CDR3 is TGTGCCACCAGCAGAGGCCCCCAGGGAGGTGAAAAACTGTTTTTT. This encodes CATSRGPQGGEKLFF.

This clone has only a few counts. The rearrangement joins TRBV18 to TRBJ1-1; weak D call: TRBD1 (5 bases). Germline CDR1 is KGHSH and CDR2 is LQKENI. The CDR3 has 16 amino acids. V lost 3 bases and J 0 bases, leaving 14 bases between the germline ends. The CDR3 DNA follows: TGTGCCAGCTCACCCCGGCGGGACCCTATGAACACTGAAGCTTTCTTT. Amino acid sequence: CASSPRRDPMNTEAFF.

V usage is TRBV7-8 and J usage is TRBJ1-5, with 9 bases lining up with TRBD1. From germline, CDR1 is SGHVS and CDR2 FQNEAQ. With V trimmed by 5 bases and J by 0 bases, 5 bases remained unmatched. The CDR3 totals 16 residues. CDR3 sequence reads: CASSPGTGYSNQPQHF. CDR3 in DNA: TGTGCCAGCAGCCCCGGGACAGGGTATAGCAATCAGCCCCAGCATTTT.

V and J are TRBV28 and TRBJ2-7; TRBD1 agrees at 9 bases. V dropped 5 bases and J dropped 0; count of bases not matched to a gene: 2. The CDR3 has 14 amino acids. Germline-derived CDR1 and CDR2 are MDHEN and SYDVKM. The CDR3 region is CASSETGGSYEQYF. CDR3 in DNA: TGTGCCAGCAGTGAGACAGGGGGCTCCTACGAGCAGTACTTC.

The CDR3, as DNA: TGTGCCAGCAGTGAAGGCAGCAGGGCCGGCGGGGAGCTGTTTTTT. Translating gives CASSEGSRAGGELFF. V usage is TRBV25-1 and J usage is TRBJ2-2; maybe TRBD1 (5 bases). The CDR3 is made up of 15 amino acids. From germline, CDR1 is MGHDK and CDR2 SYGVNS. With 2 bases removed from V and 7 bases from J, the gap between germline ends came to 14 bases.

The V call is TRBV6-6, the J call TRBJ1-3, with D possibly being TRBD1 (6 bases). The CDR3 is 15 amino acids. Deletions cut 5 bases from V and 4 bases from J, with 15 bases between. CDR1 MNHNY and CDR2 SVGAGI come from the germline V gene (reference sequence). CDR3 sequence (DNA): TGTGCCAGCAGTAGGACCGGGACACCAGGAAACACCATATATTTT. This codes for CASSRTGTPGNTIYF.

This clone was observed a single time. This chain joins TRBV6-4 and TRBJ2-1; 9 nucleotides line up with TRBD2. Germline CDR1 and CDR2: MRHNA and SNTAGT. The CDR3 totals 12 residues. Trimming removed 1 base from V and 15 bases from J; junction bases left unmatched: 4. The CDR3 nucleotides are TGTGCCAGCAGTGACTTGAGCGGGAGGTGGTTCTTC. Protein sequence: CASSDLSGRWFF.

The gene calls are TRBV28 and TRBJ1-5; a weak D match, TRBD1 (6 bases). Germline lookup yields CDR1 MDHEN and CDR2 SYDVKM. The V and J ends lost 10 bases and 1 base respectively, with 14 bases between them. The CDR3 is 14 residues long. The CDR3: CAISKGGSNQPQHF. The CDR3 nucleotides are TGTGCCATCTCGAAGGGGGGGAGCAATCAGCCCCAGCATTTT. The full variable domain, rest sourced from reference TRBV28 and TRBJ1-5, is DVKVTQSSRYLVKRTGEKVFLECVQDMDHENMFWYRQDPGLGLRLIYFSYDVKMKEKGDIPEGYSVSREKKERFSLILESASTNQTSMYLCAISKGGSNQPQHFGDGTRLSIL.

This clone was counted between two and nine times. The CDR3, as DNA: TGTGCCAGCAGTTCGGGACAGGGAGGAGAGACCCAGTACTTC. It yields the protein CASSSGQGGETQYF. This chain links TRBV28 with TRBJ2-5; 9 bases are a match to TRBD1. The CDR3 spans 14 residues. J lost 4 bases, V lost 4 bases, and 4 bases had no gene match. Germline V gene lookup returns CDR1 MDHEN and CDR2 SYDVKM. The full variable domain, completed using reference TRBV28 and TRBJ2-5, is DVKVTQSSRYLVKRTGEKVFLECVQDMDHENMFWYRQDPGLGLRLIYFSYDVKMKEKGDIPEGYSVSREKKERFSLILESASTNQTSMYLCASSSGQGGETQYFGPGTRLLVL.

This sequence joins TRBV30 and TRBJ1-5; D is uncertain. Germline values: CDR1 GTSNPN, CDR2 SVGIG (reference sequence). This CDR3 is built from 15 residues. With 1 base removed from V and 7 bases from J, the gap between germline ends came to 17 bases. CDR3 amino acids: CAWSGSLGSGQPQHF. The CDR3 coding sequence is TGTGCCTGGAGTGGTTCCTTGGGGTCGGGACAGCCCCAGCATTTT.